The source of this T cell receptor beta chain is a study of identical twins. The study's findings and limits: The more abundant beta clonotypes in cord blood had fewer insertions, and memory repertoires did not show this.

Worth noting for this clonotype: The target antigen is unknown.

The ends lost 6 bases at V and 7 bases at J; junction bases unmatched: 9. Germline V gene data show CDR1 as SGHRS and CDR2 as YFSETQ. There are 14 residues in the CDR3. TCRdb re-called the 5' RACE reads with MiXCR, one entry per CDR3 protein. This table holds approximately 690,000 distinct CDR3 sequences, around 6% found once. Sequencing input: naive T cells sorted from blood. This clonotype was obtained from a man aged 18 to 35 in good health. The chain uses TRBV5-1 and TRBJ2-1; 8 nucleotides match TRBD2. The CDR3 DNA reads TGCGCCAGCACGGTCGGGACTAGTGTAAATGAGCAGTTCTTC. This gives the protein CASTVGTSVNEQFF.